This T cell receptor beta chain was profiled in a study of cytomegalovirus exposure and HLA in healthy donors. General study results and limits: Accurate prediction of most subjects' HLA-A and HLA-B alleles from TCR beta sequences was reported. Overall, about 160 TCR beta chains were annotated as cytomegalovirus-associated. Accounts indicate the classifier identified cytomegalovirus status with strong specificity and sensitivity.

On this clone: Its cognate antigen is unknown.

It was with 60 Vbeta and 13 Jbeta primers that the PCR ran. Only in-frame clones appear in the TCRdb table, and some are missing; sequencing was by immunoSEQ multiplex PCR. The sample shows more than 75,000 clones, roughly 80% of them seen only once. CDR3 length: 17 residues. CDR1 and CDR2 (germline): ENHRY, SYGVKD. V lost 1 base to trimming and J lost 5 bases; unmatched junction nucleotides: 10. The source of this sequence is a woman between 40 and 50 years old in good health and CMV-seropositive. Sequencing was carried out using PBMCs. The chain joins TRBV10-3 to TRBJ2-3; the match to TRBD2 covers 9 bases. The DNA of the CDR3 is TGTGCCATCAGTGAGTTCGGCGCGGGAGGGCCAGGAGATACGCAGTATTTT. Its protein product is CAISEFGAGGPGDTQYF.